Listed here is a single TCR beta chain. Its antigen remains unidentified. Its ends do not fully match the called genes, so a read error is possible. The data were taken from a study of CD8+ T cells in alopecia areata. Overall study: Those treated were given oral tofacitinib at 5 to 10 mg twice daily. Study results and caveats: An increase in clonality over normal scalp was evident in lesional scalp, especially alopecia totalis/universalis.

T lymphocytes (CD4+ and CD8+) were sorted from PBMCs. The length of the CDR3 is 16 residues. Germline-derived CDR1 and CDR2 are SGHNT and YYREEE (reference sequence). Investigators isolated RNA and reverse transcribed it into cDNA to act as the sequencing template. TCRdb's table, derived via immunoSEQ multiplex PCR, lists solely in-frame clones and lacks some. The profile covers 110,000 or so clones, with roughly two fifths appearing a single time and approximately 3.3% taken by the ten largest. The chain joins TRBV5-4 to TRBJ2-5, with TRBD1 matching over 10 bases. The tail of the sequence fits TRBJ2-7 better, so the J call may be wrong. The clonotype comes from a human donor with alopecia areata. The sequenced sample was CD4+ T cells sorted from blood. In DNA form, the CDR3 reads TGCGCCAGCAGCCAAGCCCCGGGACAGGGGACCTACGAGCAGTACTTC. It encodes CASSQAPGQGTYEQYF.